One and the same sample provided the 27 T cell receptor beta chains below, sequenced in a study of T cell responses to AZD1222 COVID-19 vaccine. Profiling relied on immunoSEQ multiplex PCR, and the TCRdb table lists in-frame clones only, not all of them. The table records some 150,000 clones, around 90% of them present only once. The material sequenced was peripheral blood, taken 28 days after the second AZD1222 dose. The origin of the receptors is an adult who received the AZD1222 COVID-19 vaccine.

This rearrangement joins TRBV12-3 or TRBV12-4 to TRBJ1-1, with D perhaps TRBD1 (5 bases). The CDR3 contains 12 residues. Deletions cut 7 bases from V and 7 bases from J, with 13 bases between. The DNA of the CDR3 is TGTGCCAGCAACCAGGGATCCAGTGAAGCTTTCTTT. Its translation is CASNQGSSEAFF.

V is TRBV2 and J is TRBJ1-5; no clear D gene. Trimming took off 5 bases at V and 0 bases at J, with 8 bases between the two ends. Germline V gene lookup returns CDR1 SNHLY and CDR2 FYNNEI. The length of the CDR3 is 14 residues. DNA of the CDR3: TGTGCCAGCAGTCCCAGTGGTAGCAATCAGCCCCAGCATTTT. Translating gives CASSPSGSNQPQHF.

Only one count was recorded for this clone. This rearrangement joins TRBV6-2 or TRBV6-3 to TRBJ1-5; TRBD1 aligns across 10 bases. Per the germline V gene, CDR1 is MNHEY and CDR2 is SVGEGT. J was trimmed by 7 bases and V by 5 bases; bases with no gene match: 8. The CDR3 totals 15 residues. The CDR3 is CASSPRDRGVQPQHF. The CDR3 nucleotides read TGTGCCAGCAGTCCCCGGGACAGGGGAGTACAGCCCCAGCATTTT.

This chain connects TRBV20-1 to TRBJ2-1; D possibly uses TRBD1 or TRBD2 (5 bases each). Between the trimmed V and J ends, which lost 6 bases and 10 bases, there was a span of 13 bases. The length of the CDR3 is 11 residues. The germline CDR1 and CDR2 sequences are DFQATT and SNEGSKA (reference sequence). The CDR3 sequence: CSAGTRREQFF. The DNA of the CDR3 is TGCAGTGCCGGGACCCGCCGGGAGCAGTTCTTC.

The V gene is TRBV19, the J gene TRBJ1-5, with TRBD1 identical over 8 bases. V lost 5 bases and J lost 5; bases outside the gene matches: 8. Germline V gives CDR1 LNHDA, CDR2 SQIVND (reference sequence). CDR3 size: 15 residues. The CDR3: CASSVNRGSDQPQHF. As DNA, the CDR3 is TGTGCCAGTAGTGTAAACAGGGGGTCAGATCAGCCCCAGCATTTT. The whole variable domain, remainder taken from reference TRBV19 and TRBJ1-5, is DGGITQSPKYLFRKEGQNVTLSCEQNLNHDAMYWYRQDPGQGLRLIYYSQIVNDFQKGDIAEGYSVSREKKESFPLTVTSAQKNPTAFYLCASSVNRGSDQPQHFGDGTRLSIL.

V gene TRBV18 combines with J gene TRBJ1-2, with D possibly TRBD1 on 5 matching bases. The CDR3 totals 14 residues. Germline CDR1 reads KGHSH; CDR2 reads LQKENI. V was trimmed by 1 base and J by 7 bases, leaving 13 bases between them. DNA for the CDR3: TGTGCCAGCTCACCACGCAGGGAGGGTAGTGGCTACACCTTC. Translated: CASSPRREGSGYTF.

CDR3 sequence (DNA): TGTGCCACCCGGGACGGTAATAATTCACCCCTCCACTTT. This encodes CATRDGNNSPLHF. This rearrangement joins TRBV19 to TRBJ1-6, with D possibly matching TRBD1 (5 bases). This CDR3 contains 13 residues. Germline CDR1 and CDR2: LNHDA and SQIVND (reference sequence). Trimming shortened V by 10 bases and J by 5 bases, and 12 bases separated the two germline ends.

The V call is TRBV7-9, the J call TRBJ2-1, with D unclear. The CDR3 runs 15 residues. The ends were cut back, 5 bases at V and 3 bases at J, with 14 bases in the middle. Germline lookup yields CDR1 SEHNR and CDR2 FQNEAQ (reference sequence). CDR3 nucleotides: TGTGCCAGCAGCGCCAGCCAGTCTGTCTACAATGAGCAGTTCTTC. It codes for CASSASQSVYNEQFF.

The CDR3 region has the DNA TGCAGCGTCCCTGAGGACAGGGTAAACTATGGCTACACCTTC. Protein product: CSVPEDRVNYGYTF. The gene calls are TRBV29-1 and TRBJ1-2, with TRBD1 matching over 8 bases. V was pared by 6 bases and J by 2 bases, with 8 bases of the junction left unmatched. CDR3 length equals 14 residues. In germline, CDR1 is SQVTM, CDR2 ANQGSEA.

This clone came up once. The V call is TRBV3-1 (or the pseudogene TRBV3-2), the J call TRBJ1-6; unclear D gene. In germline, CDR1 is LGHDT, CDR2 YNNKEL (reference sequence). This CDR3 contains 14 residues. V dropped 4 bases and J dropped 5 bases, with 9 bases sitting between them. CDR3 DNA: TGTGCCAGCAGCCCGGGTACCGATAATTCACCCCTCCACTTT. Translation: CASSPGTDNSPLHF.

The chain recombines TRBV5-4 with TRBJ2-1; 8 bases match TRBD2. The V segment lost 3 bases and the J segment 8 bases; nucleotides outside the gene matches: 13. The germline V gene encodes CDR1 SGHNT and CDR2 YYREEE (reference sequence). CDR3 length: 16 amino acids. In DNA, the CDR3 is TGTGCCAGCAGCTCCCCCTCCGGGACTAGTGGCGATGAGCAGTTCTTC. It specifies CASSSPSGTSGDEQFF.

The CDR3 sequence: CASSQDGSGRLDTQYF. In DNA form, the CDR3 reads TGCGCCAGCAGCCAAGATGGGAGCGGGAGGCTGGATACGCAGTATTTT. The chain couples TRBV4-1 to TRBJ2-3, with 9 bases identical to TRBD2. The CDR3 is made up of 16 amino acids. The J segment lost 6 bases and the V segment lost 0 bases, leaving 7 bases of the junction unmatched. Germline V CDR1 and CDR2: MGHRA, YSYEKL.

The CDR3 bases are TGTGCCAGCTCACCCCCGGGCAGGGGAACCGAGCAGTACTTC. Its translation: CASSPPGRGTEQYF. The V gene is TRBV18, the J gene TRBJ2-7; D perhaps matches TRBD1 (6 bases). The CDR3 loop spans 14 amino acids. V shed 3 bases and J shed 6 bases, with 15 bases lying between them. CDR1 is KGHSH and CDR2 is LQKENI in the germline V gene.

The genes are TRBV7-9 and TRBJ2-3; 14 bases are a match to TRBD2. This CDR3 comprises 16 residues. Per the germline V gene, CDR1 is SEHNR and CDR2 is FQNEAQ (reference sequence). V gave up 5 bases and J gave up 4 bases; unmatched junction bases: 5. CDR3 amino acids: CASSPRGLAGADTQYF. Here the CDR3 DNA reads TGTGCCAGCAGCCCTAGGGGACTAGCGGGAGCAGATACGCAGTATTTT.

This chain connects TRBV7-9 to TRBJ2-4; D gene unclear. This CDR3 comprises 15 residues. Looked up from germline, CDR1 is SEHNR and CDR2 is FQNEAQ (reference sequence). The V end was cut by 5 bases, the J end by 1 base, with 12 bases between. The CDR3 loop reads CASSLKSEAKNIQYF. CDR3 coding DNA: TGTGCCAGCAGCCTCAAGTCGGAGGCCAAAAACATTCAGTACTTC.

The chain's CDR3 is CASSYRRGITEAFF. The CDR3 DNA sequence: TGTGCCAGCAGTTATCGGAGGGGCATCACTGAAGCTTTCTTT. The V and J genes are TRBV6-5 and TRBJ1-1; a possible D gene is TRBD1 (5 bases). V was shortened by 3 bases and J by 4 bases, with 12 bases between the two germline ends. CDR1 and CDR2 (germline): MNHEY, SVGAGI. This CDR3 contains 14 residues.

The gene calls are TRBV5-1 and TRBJ2-3, with 14 bases matching TRBD2. CDR3 length equals 19 residues. The ends lost 0 bases at V and 4 bases at J; junction bases unmatched: 10. Germline loops: CDR1 SGHRS, CDR2 YFSETQ. CDR3 loop: CASSLDMTSGRAKADTQYF. CDR3 DNA sequence: TGCGCCAGCAGCTTGGATATGACTAGCGGGAGGGCCAAGGCAGATACGCAGTATTTT.

This clone was detected only once. The V gene is TRBV6-2 or TRBV6-3, the J gene TRBJ2-3; possible D gene TRBD2, 6 bases. The V gene's germline CDR1 is MNHEY and CDR2 SVGEGT. With 2 bases removed from V and 6 bases from J, the gap between germline ends came to 15 bases. The CDR3 length is 15 residues. This CDR3 reads CASSYRFGRMDTQYF. The CDR3 nucleotides are TGTGCCAGCAGTTACCGCTTTGGGAGGATGGATACGCAGTATTTT.

J is TRBJ1-2 and V is TRBV5-6; weak D call: TRBD1 (5 bases). Germline CDR1 SGHDT, CDR2 YYEEEE. Deletions cut 6 bases from V and 4 bases from J, with 13 bases between. CDR3 length: 13 amino acids. CDR3 region: CASTSGRSYGYTF. The CDR3 bases are TGTGCCAGCACCTCAGGGAGGAGCTATGGCTACACCTTC.

This sequence joins TRBV9 and TRBJ2-3; D is unclear. The CDR3 sequence is 13 residues long. The germline gives CDR1 SGDLS, CDR2 YYNGEE. Trimming left V 2 bases short and J 6 bases short, with 10 bases between. The CDR3 region has the DNA TGTGCCAGCAGCGTTGGTACCTTGGATACGCAGTATTTT. Amino acids: CASSVGTLDTQYF.

V is TRBV15 and J is TRBJ1-1; D is uncertain. V shed 6 bases and J shed 2 bases, with 16 bases lying between them. Germline-derived CDR1 and CDR2 are LNHNV and YYDKDF (reference sequence). The CDR3 is made up of 15 amino acids. As DNA, the CDR3 is TGTGCCACCAGATCCCCGGGCCGGCAAAACACTGAAGCTTTCTTT. This translates into CATRSPGRQNTEAFF.

The V call is TRBV20-1, the J call TRBJ1-1; no clear D gene. The V end was cut by 8 bases, the J end by 0 bases, with 7 bases between. Germline values: CDR1 DFQATT, CDR2 SNEGSKA (reference sequence). The CDR3 consists of 11 residues. In DNA, the CDR3 is TGCAGTCCTCGCGTGAACACTGAAGCTTTCTTT. Amino acids: CSPRVNTEAFF.

The chain links TRBV4-1 to TRBJ2-4; possibly TRBD2 for D (6 bases). The V and J ends lost 0 bases and 0 bases respectively, with 6 bases between them. The CDR3 loop spans 15 amino acids. Germline V CDR1 and CDR2: MGHRA, YSYEKL. DNA for the CDR3: TGCGCCAGCAGCCAAGAGGGGGGAGCCAAAAACATTCAGTACTTC. It codes for CASSQEGGAKNIQYF.

The rearrangement uses TRBV10-3 and TRBJ1-6; possible D gene TRBD1, 6 bases. Trimming pared 6 bases from V and 0 bases from J, leaving 12 bases between. The length of the CDR3 is 16 residues. The V gene's germline CDR1 is ENHRY and CDR2 SYGVKD. In nucleotides, the CDR3 is TGTGCCATCAGAAAGGGGGTCGGCTCCTATAATTCACCCCTCCACTTT. Translating it yields CAIRKGVGSYNSPLHF.

The chain combines TRBV18 with TRBJ1-3; TRBD1 is a possible D gene (5 bases). The CDR3 runs to 13 residues. V was shortened by 5 bases and J by 8 bases, with 13 bases between the two germline ends. Germline CDR1 and CDR2: KGHSH and LQKENI. Here the CDR3 DNA reads TGTGCCAGCTCATTCAGGGAAACTGACACCATATATTTT. Translating it yields CASSFRETDTIYF.

The chain combines TRBV11-2 with TRBJ1-1; 10 bases fit TRBD1. The germline CDR1 and CDR2 sequences are SGHAT and FQNNGV. Trimming cost V 1 base and J 8 bases; bases outside gene matches: 7. The CDR3 totals 15 residues. CDR3 in DNA: TGTGCCAGCAGCTTAGGCCCCGGGACAGGGGCCGAAGCTTTCTTT. Encoded protein: CASSLGPGTGAEAFF.

This clone was observed a few times. The rearrangement uses TRBV5-1 and TRBJ2-3; no reliable D call. CDR1 is SGHRS, CDR2 YFSETQ, per germline. V gave up 3 bases and J gave up 1 base, with 9 bases separating them. The CDR3 runs 14 residues. CDR3 DNA sequence: TGCGCCAGCAGCTACGTAGGAGGCACAGATACGCAGTATTTT. It codes for CASSYVGGTDTQYF.